The 2 T cell receptor beta chains below come from one sample, sequenced in a study of T cells after yellow fever vaccination. One entry per CDR3 protein results from TCRdb running MiXCR on the 5' RACE reads. Here the sample spans about 320,000 distinct CDR3 sequences, around 4.4% being singletons. Sample: PBMCs, taken 15 days after the yellow fever booster vaccination. The receptor set was obtained from a young man who received the YFV17D yellow fever vaccine.

This clonotype has a count of ten or more. The chain uses TRBV21-1 and TRBJ1-6; TRBD1 was called by the table and not checked on the DNA. TRBV21-1 is recorded as a pseudogene. The CDR3 spans 15 residues. This CDR3 reads CASSLLTGINSPLHF. CDR3 nucleotide sequence: TGTGCCAGCAGCTTATTAACAGGGATCAATTCACCCCTCCACTTT.

The chain is built from TRBV4-3 and TRBJ1-5; the D is unclear. With 4 bases removed from V and 0 bases from J, the gap between germline ends came to 13 bases. Looked up from germline, CDR1 is LGHNA and CDR2 is YSLEER. There are 16 residues in the CDR3. For the CDR3, the DNA is TGCGCCAGCAGCCGTAGTTGGCCGAGTAGCAATCAGCCCCAGCATTTT. Translating it yields CASSRSWPSSNQPQHF.